This TCR beta chain came from a study of blood T cell repertoires in COVID-19. Background on the study: T cells, B-cell-depleted T cells, or PBMCs provided the cDNA or gDNA that served as material.

V lost 6 bases to trimming and J lost 4 bases, with 12 bases between them. The germline CDR1 and CDR2 sequences are MNHEY and SVGAGI. There are 13 residues in the CDR3. Produced via immunoSEQ multiplex PCR; TCRdb's table is partial and in-frame only. The table has roughly 130,000 clones, around 82% seen once. This TCR was recovered from a middle-aged man with acute COVID-19. The rearrangement joins TRBV6-5 to TRBJ1-1, with D perhaps TRBD1 (5 bases). Sequencing was performed on PBMCs or T cells enriched from blood (not recorded which). The DNA for the CDR3 is TGTGCCAGCAGGACAGAGTTTGGCACTGAAGCTTTCTTT. This sequence encodes CASRTEFGTEAFF.